The 10 T cell receptor beta chains listed next were all sequenced from one sample in a study of blood T cells in healthy people across ages. The authors ran a second PCR of roughly 6 to 12 cycles using a sample-barcoded 5' primer and a J-beta primer mix. TCRdb called the 5' RACE reads again in MiXCR, with one record for every CDR3 protein. This table has 1.5 million to 2 million distinct CDR3 sequences, about 39% appearing once. Sequenced: blood. These TCRs come from a human donor in good health.

This clonotype was recorded a few times. V usage is TRBV6-5 and J usage is TRBJ2-5; possible D gene TRBD1, 5 bases. There are 13 residues in the CDR3. V was pared by 7 bases and J by 7 bases, with 16 bases between. Per germline, CDR1 MNHEY and CDR2 SVGAGI. In DNA, the CDR3 is TGTGCCAGCATCGCAGGGAACCTAGGGACCCAGTACTTC. This sequence encodes CASIAGNLGTQYF.

This clonotype turned up a few times. This sequence joins TRBV29-1 and TRBJ2-3; 11 bases map to TRBD2. The ends lost 7 bases at V and 2 bases at J; junction bases unmatched: 5. The CDR3 sequence is 14 residues long. CDR1 SQVTM and CDR2 ANQGSEA come from the germline V gene. CDR3 residues: CSATTSGATDTQYF. The CDR3 bases are TGCAGCGCGACGACTAGCGGGGCCACAGATACGCAGTATTTT.

This clonotype occurred a few times. The chain couples TRBV29-1 to TRBJ2-3, with TRBD2 identical over 8 bases. This CDR3 has 14 residues. Germline V lookup: CDR1 SQVTM, CDR2 ANQGSEA. Trimming cost V 4 bases and J 5 bases; bases outside gene matches: 8. CDR3 coding DNA: TGCAGCGTTGGAAAAAGCGGGGGAGGAGATACGCAGTATTTT. Its translation is CSVGKSGGGDTQYF.

The gene calls are TRBV10-3 and TRBJ1-1; 7 bases line up with TRBD1. This CDR3 has 13 amino acids. The J segment lost 1 base and the V segment lost 6 bases, leaving 2 bases of the junction unmatched. Germline lookup yields CDR1 ENHRY and CDR2 SYGVKD. DNA of the CDR3: TGTGCCATCAGAAGGGGGCCGAACACTGAAGCTTTCTTT. Protein product: CAIRRGPNTEAFF.

As to this clonotype: Compared with germline, one end of the junction differs, possibly owing to a read error. The chain uses TRBV6-6 and TRBJ2-7, with no clear D. The tail of the sequence fits TRBJ2-5 better, so the J call may be wrong. The CDR3 is 13 amino acids. CDR1 is MNHNY and CDR2 is SVGAGI in the germline V gene (reference sequence). CDR3 DNA: TGTGCCGGCAGTCAGGACGGTCAAGAGACCCAGTACTTC. Protein sequence: CAGSQDGQETQYF.

This clonotype has a handful of counts. The V gene is TRBV20-1, the J gene TRBJ2-7; D may be TRBD2 (7 bases). The V gene's germline CDR1 is DFQATT and CDR2 SNEGSKA (reference sequence). V shed 3 bases and J shed 6 bases, with 21 bases lying between them. This CDR3 has 15 amino acids. The CDR3 region has the DNA TGCAGTGCTAGTCAAAGGGGGGGGTTGGTCGGCGAGCAGTACTTC. Translated: CSASQRGGLVGEQYF.

The V call is TRBV6-5, the J call TRBJ2-1; D might be TRBD2 (5 bases). The germline V gene has CDR1 MNHEY and CDR2 SVGAGI. This CDR3 spans 15 amino acids. The V end lost 5 bases, the J end lost 7 bases, and 18 bases lay between the germline ends. The CDR3 coding sequence is TGTGCCAGCAGTCCCGGGGTCCCTAATTTGAATGAGCAGTTCTTC. It is translated as CASSPGVPNLNEQFF.

The chain carries TRBV4-3 and TRBJ2-3; 10 nucleotides match TRBD2. Germline CDR1 is LGHNA and CDR2 is YSLEER. With V trimmed by 1 base and J by 6 bases, 4 bases remained unmatched. The CDR3 extends over 15 amino acids. The CDR3 DNA sequence: TGCGCCAGCAGCCAAGTTCTGACTAGCGGGGATACGCAGTATTTT. Amino acids: CASSQVLTSGDTQYF.

The V and J genes are TRBV20-1 and TRBJ1-5; the D is unclear. This CDR3 is built from 13 residues. The germline CDR1 and CDR2 sequences are DFQATT and SNEGSKA (reference sequence). Deletions cut 6 bases from V and 0 bases from J, with 9 bases between. The CDR3 loop reads CSAPEISNQPQHF. DNA for the CDR3: TGCAGTGCCCCGGAGATTAGCAATCAGCCCCAGCATTTT.

J is TRBJ1-5 and V is TRBV20-1; D is possibly TRBD1 (5 bases). Germline values: CDR1 DFQATT, CDR2 SNEGSKA (reference sequence). The CDR3 has 14 residues. Trimming removed 3 bases at V and 7 bases at J, with 16 bases between. The chain's CDR3 is CSARESRGGQPQHF. CDR3 nucleotides: TGCAGTGCTAGGGAGAGTCGGGGGGGACAGCCCCAGCATTTT.